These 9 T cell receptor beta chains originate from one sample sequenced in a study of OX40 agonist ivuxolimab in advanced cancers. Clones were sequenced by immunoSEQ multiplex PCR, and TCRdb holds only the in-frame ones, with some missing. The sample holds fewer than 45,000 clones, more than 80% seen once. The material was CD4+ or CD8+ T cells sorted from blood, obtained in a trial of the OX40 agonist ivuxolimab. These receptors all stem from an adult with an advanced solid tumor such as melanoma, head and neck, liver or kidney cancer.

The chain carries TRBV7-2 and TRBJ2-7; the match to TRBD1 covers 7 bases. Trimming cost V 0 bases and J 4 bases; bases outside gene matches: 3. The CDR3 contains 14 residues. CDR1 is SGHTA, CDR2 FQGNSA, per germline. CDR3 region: CASSLAEGAYEQYF. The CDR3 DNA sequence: TGTGCCAGCAGCTTAGCTGAGGGGGCATACGAGCAGTACTTC.

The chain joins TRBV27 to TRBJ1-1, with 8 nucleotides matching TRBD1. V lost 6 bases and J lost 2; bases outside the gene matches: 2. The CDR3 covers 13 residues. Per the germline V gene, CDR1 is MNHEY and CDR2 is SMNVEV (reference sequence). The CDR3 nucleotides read TGTGCCAGCAGCGACAGGGGAAACACTGAAGCTTTCTTT. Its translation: CASSDRGNTEAFF.

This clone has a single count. CDR3 region: CASSYNRGDTEAFF. For the CDR3, the DNA is TGTGCCAGCAGTTACAACAGGGGGGACACTGAAGCTTTCTTT. This sequence joins TRBV6-5 and TRBJ1-1, with TRBD1 identical over 8 bases. This CDR3 has 14 amino acids. The ends lost 2 bases at V and 3 bases at J; junction bases unmatched: 2. The germline V gene has CDR1 MNHEY and CDR2 SVGAGI.

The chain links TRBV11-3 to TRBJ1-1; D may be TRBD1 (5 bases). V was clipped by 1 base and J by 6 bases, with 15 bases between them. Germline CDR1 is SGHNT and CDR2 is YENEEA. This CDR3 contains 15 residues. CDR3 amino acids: CASSLAGGMFAEAFF. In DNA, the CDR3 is TGTGCCAGCAGCTTAGCGGGGGGTATGTTCGCTGAAGCTTTCTTT.

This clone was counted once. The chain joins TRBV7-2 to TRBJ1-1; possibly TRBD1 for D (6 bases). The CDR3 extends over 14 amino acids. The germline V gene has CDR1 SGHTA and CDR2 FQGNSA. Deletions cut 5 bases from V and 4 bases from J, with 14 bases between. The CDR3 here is CASSLRAGATEAFF. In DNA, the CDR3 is TGTGCCAGCAGCCTCCGGGCGGGGGCCACTGAAGCTTTCTTT.

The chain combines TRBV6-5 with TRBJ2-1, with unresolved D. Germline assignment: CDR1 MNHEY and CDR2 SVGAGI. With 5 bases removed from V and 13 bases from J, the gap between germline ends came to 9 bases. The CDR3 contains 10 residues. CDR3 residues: CASSTQVQFF. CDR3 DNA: TGTGCCAGCAGTACCCAGGTCCAGTTCTTC.

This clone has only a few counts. CDR3 DNA: TGTGCCAGCAGTCGATCGGGACAGGGGACCGGGGAGCTGTTTTTT. It encodes CASSRSGQGTGELFF. This chain uses TRBV2 with TRBJ2-2; the match to TRBD1 covers 10 bases. The CDR3 has 15 residues. The germline CDR1 and CDR2 sequences are SNHLY and FYNNEI. With 5 bases clipped from V and 5 bases from J, the junction kept 5 bases outside the gene matches.

CDR3 loop: CARSLEKEGAIKSGANVLTF. CDR3 bases: TGTGCCAGAAGCTTGGAAAAGGAGGGGGCGATCAAATCTGGGGCCAACGTCCTGACTTTC. The chain combines TRBV5-3 with TRBJ2-6; D possibly corresponds to TRBD1 (7 bases). TRBV5-3 is an ORF; its function is uncertain. The CDR3 extends over 20 amino acids. Trimming took off 0 bases at V and 1 base at J, with 20 bases between the two ends.

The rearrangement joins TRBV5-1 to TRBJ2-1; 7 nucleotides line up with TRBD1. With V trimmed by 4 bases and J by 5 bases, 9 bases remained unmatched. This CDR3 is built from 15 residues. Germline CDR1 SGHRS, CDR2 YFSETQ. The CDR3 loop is CASSPSGTVHNEQFF. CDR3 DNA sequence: TGCGCCAGCAGCCCGTCCGGGACAGTCCACAATGAGCAGTTCTTC.